A single sample is the source of the 25 T cell receptor beta chains below, sequenced in a study of patients and donors after allogeneic stem cell transplantation. MiXCR, applied by TCRdb to the RT-PCR reads, yields one record per CDR3 protein. The top ten clones hold roughly 6% of a sample with about a million distinct CDR3 sequences, 18% of them seen once. Sequences were obtained from blood, either unsorted or a sorted T cell fraction (not recorded which). Receptors originate from a human donor who was either an allogeneic HSCT recipient or a stem cell or donor lymphocyte infusion donor (not recorded which). It is not recorded whose cells these are; they may come from a transplant donor.

The chain combines TRBV3-1 with TRBJ2-2; D may be TRBD2 (5 bases). Per the germline V gene, CDR1 is LGHDT and CDR2 is YNNKEL (reference sequence). The CDR3 consists of 16 residues. The germline V and J ends were trimmed by 1 base and 1 base, with 10 bases remaining between them. The CDR3 region has the DNA TGTGCCAGCAGCCAAGCAACGAGGGTGAACACCGGGGAGCTGTTTTTT. Its protein is CASSQATRVNTGELFF.

This clonotype was counted between two and nine times. The chain recombines TRBV27 with TRBJ2-3; no clear D. In germline, CDR1 is MNHEY, CDR2 SMNVEV (reference sequence). CDR3 length: 13 residues. The ends were cut back, 2 bases at V and 4 bases at J, with 7 bases in the middle. The DNA for the CDR3 is TGTGCCAGCAGTTTAGGTTGGTCAGATACGCAGTATTTT. It encodes CASSLGWSDTQYF.

V is TRBV6-5 and J is TRBJ2-3, with TRBD2 identical over 9 bases. V lost 3 bases to trimming and J lost 2 bases; unmatched junction nucleotides: 3. This CDR3 is 15 amino acids long. CDR1 is MNHEY, CDR2 SVGAGI, per germline. The CDR3 DNA reads as TGTGCCAGCAGTTATAGCGGGGGACTCACAGATACGCAGTATTTT. It translates to CASSYSGGLTDTQYF.

This clonotype was detected ten times or more. The V gene is TRBV12-3 or TRBV12-4, the J gene TRBJ2-1; a possible D gene is TRBD1 (8 bases). Trimming stripped 3 bases from V and 4 bases from J, with 13 bases between. The CDR3 extends over 15 amino acids. CDR3 sequence reads: CASSFGGTGYNEQFF. The CDR3 nucleotides are TGTGCCAGCAGTTTCGGGGGGACAGGATACAATGAGCAGTTCTTC.

This chain joins TRBV7-9 and TRBJ1-1; TRBD1 aligns across 10 bases. The J segment lost 1 base and the V segment lost 5 bases, leaving 7 bases of the junction unmatched. Germline V CDR1 and CDR2: SEHNR, FQNEAQ (reference sequence). The CDR3 extends over 16 amino acids. The CDR3 DNA reads TGTGCCAGCAGCCGACCGGGACAGGGGACGAACACTGAAGCTTTCTTT. Residues: CASSRPGQGTNTEAFF.

This clonotype was observed a few times. This rearrangement joins TRBV4-3 to TRBJ2-7, with unresolved D. This CDR3 comprises 15 residues. Germline V gene data show CDR1 as LGHNA and CDR2 as YSLEER. Trimming removed 0 bases from V and 3 bases from J, with 12 bases in between. CDR3 region: CASSQDRSLVYEQYF. The CDR3 DNA sequence: TGCGCCAGCAGCCAAGATCGCTCATTGGTCTACGAGCAGTACTTC.

This clonotype was counted only a few times. The CDR3 nucleotides are TGTGCCAGCAGCCCAGACGAGCGTACGCAGTATTTT. The encoded protein is CASSPDERTQYF. The V call is TRBV3-1, the J call TRBJ2-3, with D unclear. Trimming took 4 bases from V and 8 from J, leaving 10 bases between them. Looked up from germline, CDR1 is LGHDT and CDR2 is YNNKEL (reference sequence). The CDR3 consists of 12 residues.

The CDR3 is CASSPDSGRGDTQYF. As DNA, the CDR3 is TGTGCCAGCAGCCCTGATAGCGGGAGGGGGGATACGCAGTATTTT. This chain connects TRBV7-8 to TRBJ2-3; 11 bases align to TRBD2. This CDR3 is built from 15 residues. With V trimmed by 5 bases and J by 6 bases, 7 bases remained unmatched. Germline CDR1 SGHVS, CDR2 FQNEAQ.

This clonotype was seen more than once but under ten times. The chain combines TRBV4-2 with TRBJ1-1; D gene unclear. This CDR3 has 13 amino acids. Germline values: CDR1 LGHNA, CDR2 YNFKEQ. The V end lost 6 bases, the J end lost 0 bases, and 8 bases lay between the germline ends. As DNA, the CDR3 is TGTGCCAGCAGAGGGCCACTGAACACTGAAGCTTTCTTT. Translating it yields CASRGPLNTEAFF.

The J gene is TRBJ1-2, the V gene TRBV6-5; perhaps TRBD1 as D (5 bases). The CDR3 has 14 residues. V gave up 0 bases and J gave up 7 bases, with 12 bases separating them. Germline assignment: CDR1 MNHEY and CDR2 SVGAGI. The CDR3 reads CASSYSGGGGGYTF. In DNA form, the CDR3 reads TGTGCCAGCAGTTACTCGGGGGGTGGTGGTGGCTACACCTTC.

The sample holds a few counts of this clonotype. V is TRBV5-1 and J is TRBJ2-1; TRBD2 aligns across 11 bases. Germline lookup yields CDR1 SGHRS and CDR2 YFSETQ. The CDR3 covers 17 residues. The J segment lost 7 bases and the V segment lost 5 bases, leaving 14 bases of the junction unmatched. DNA for the CDR3: TGCGCCAGCAGTCTGGTTAGCGGGAGGGCCCAGCGGAATGAGCAGTTCTTC. Protein: CASSLVSGRAQRNEQFF.

J is TRBJ2-7 and V is TRBV2, with D maybe TRBD1 (6 bases). Trimming shortened V by 7 bases and J by 0 bases, and 16 bases separated the two germline ends. Per the germline V gene, CDR1 is SNHLY and CDR2 is FYNNEI. The CDR3 runs to 15 residues. Here the CDR3 DNA reads TGTGCCAGCAATAGGGACAAGGGGAACTCCTACGAGCAGTACTTC. Translated, it gives CASNRDKGNSYEQYF. The full variable domain, rest sourced from reference TRBV2 and TRBJ2-7, is EPEVTQTPSHQVTQMGQEVILRCVPISNHLYFYWYRQILGQKVEFLVSFYNNEISEKSEIFDDQFSVERPDGSNFTLKIRSTKLEDSAMYFCASNRDKGNSYEQYFGPGTRLTVT.

This clonotype was seen a handful of times. The chain carries TRBV24-1 and TRBJ2-1; 11 bases match TRBD1. V trimming: 4 bases; J trimming: 7 bases; junction bases outside the gene matches: 8. The CDR3 extends over 16 amino acids. Germline V CDR1 and CDR2: KGHDR, SFDVKD. CDR3 region: CATSESRDRGNNEQFF. The CDR3, as DNA: TGTGCCACCAGTGAGAGCCGGGACAGGGGGAATAATGAGCAGTTCTTC.

The chain is built from TRBV7-2 and TRBJ2-3; 9 positions agree with TRBD2. J was trimmed by 2 bases and V by 3 bases; bases with no gene match: 6. The CDR3 contains 16 residues. Germline values: CDR1 SGHTA, CDR2 FQGNSA. The DNA for the CDR3 is TGTGCCAGCAGCTTCGAACTAGCGGGCCTCACAGATACGCAGTATTTT. This sequence encodes CASSFELAGLTDTQYF.

The chain couples TRBV12-3 or TRBV12-4 to TRBJ1-3; D is uncertain. This CDR3 contains 16 residues. V was cut by 3 bases and J by 4 bases, with 16 bases left in between. Here the CDR3 reads CASSFSRPVRGNTIYF. In DNA form, the CDR3 reads TGTGCCAGCAGTTTTTCTAGGCCCGTGCGGGGAAACACCATATATTTT.

This clonotype occurred a few times. This chain uses TRBV5-1 with TRBJ2-5; D is unclear. This CDR3 comprises 15 residues. Germline V lookup: CDR1 SGHRS, CDR2 YFSETQ. V was shortened by 0 bases and J by 1 base, with 10 bases between the two germline ends. The CDR3: CASSLVARIQETQYF. As DNA, the CDR3 is TGCGCCAGCAGCTTGGTTGCCAGGATCCAAGAGACCCAGTACTTC.

In DNA form, the CDR3 reads TGTGCCAGCAGTTTAGGGGACAGGAGAACTGAAGCTTTCTTT. The encoded protein is CASSLGDRRTEAFF. The V call is TRBV12-3 or TRBV12-4, the J call TRBJ1-1; 8 positions match TRBD1. Germline trimming cut 1 base from V and 5 bases from J; bases unmatched to any gene: 3. This CDR3 has 14 residues.

V is TRBV7-6 and J is TRBJ1-4; D unresolved. Germline CDR1 SGHVS, CDR2 FNYEAQ. Between the trimmed V and J ends, which lost 1 base and 6 bases, there was a span of 9 bases. The CDR3 has 14 amino acids. CDR3 amino acids: CASSLVPIDEKLFF. The CDR3 region has the DNA TGTGCCAGCAGCTTAGTGCCGATAGATGAAAAACTGTTTTTT. Full variable domain (rest looked up from reference TRBV7-6 and TRBJ1-4): GAGVSQSPRYKVTKRGQDVALRCDPISGHVSLYWYRQALGQGPEFLTYFNYEAQQDKSGLPNDRFSAERPEGSISTLTIQRTEQRDSAMYRCASSLVPIDEKLFFGSGTQLSVL.

The V gene is TRBV12-3 or TRBV12-4, the J gene TRBJ1-1; 8 bases agree with TRBD1. J was trimmed by 1 base and V by 8 bases; bases with no gene match: 6. The CDR3 spans 14 residues. This CDR3 reads CASRQGNANTEAFF. DNA of the CDR3: TGTGCCAGCCGACAGGGGAATGCGAACACTGAAGCTTTCTTT.

In its sample, this clonotype was seen a few times. The chain combines TRBV19 with TRBJ2-7; D may be TRBD1 (5 bases). CDR1 and CDR2 (germline): LNHDA, SQIVND (reference sequence). V was cut by 10 bases and J by 4 bases, with 11 bases left in between. The CDR3 has 11 residues. This CDR3 is CATRTRYEQYF. The DNA for the CDR3 is TGTGCCACAAGGACACGTTACGAGCAGTACTTC.

This clonotype came up a few times. The chain uses TRBV4-2 and TRBJ1-5; D unclear. V gave up 4 bases and J gave up 4 bases, with 17 bases separating them. Germline V gene sequence: CDR1 LGHNA, CDR2 YNFKEQ. The CDR3 length is 16 residues. CDR3 sequence reads: CASSLHLNSGNQPQHF. CDR3 DNA sequence: TGTGCCAGCAGCCTCCACCTGAATTCGGGGAATCAGCCCCAGCATTTT.

The V gene is TRBV5-1, the J gene TRBJ2-3; D may be TRBD2 (5 bases). The germline V gene has CDR1 SGHRS and CDR2 YFSETQ. The CDR3 contains 16 residues. V was clipped by 0 bases and J by 2 bases, with 13 bases between them. The DNA for the CDR3 is TGCGCCAGCAGCTTGGGTAGAGCGGCCTTCACAGATACGCAGTATTTT. Amino acid sequence: CASSLGRAAFTDTQYF.

This chain connects TRBV12-3 or TRBV12-4 to TRBJ1-6; 7 bases are a match to TRBD1. The CDR3 runs to 15 residues. The V and J ends lost 7 bases and 9 bases, in that order; junction bases with no gene match: 12. In DNA form, the CDR3 reads TGTGCCAGCACTAGGACAGGCGTACGTGGTTCACCCCTCCACTTT. Its translation: CASTRTGVRGSPLHF.

The chain is built from TRBV5-1 and TRBJ2-5; the D is unclear. This CDR3 has 15 amino acids. Trimming took off 0 bases at V and 2 bases at J, with 11 bases between the two ends. CDR1 SGHRS and CDR2 YFSETQ come from the germline V gene. The CDR3 region has the DNA TGCGCCAGCAGCTTGGCCGCTGTCTCACAAGAGACCCAGTACTTC. Translating it yields CASSLAAVSQETQYF. Full variable domain (missing parts from reference TRBV5-1 and TRBJ2-5): KAGVTQTPRYLIKTRGQQVTLSCSPISGHRSVSWYQQTPGQGLQFLFEYFSETQRNKGNFPGRFSGRQFSNSRSEMNVSTLELGDSALYLCASSLAAVSQETQYFGPGTRLLVL.

In its sample, this clonotype was seen many times. The chain has TRBV20-1 and TRBJ2-1; tentatively, D is TRBD2 (6 bases). The ends were cut back, 0 bases at V and 4 bases at J, with 16 bases in the middle. The CDR3 consists of 16 residues. The germline V gene encodes CDR1 DFQATT and CDR2 SNEGSKA (reference sequence). CDR3 sequence: CSARDGLRDRYNEQFF. CDR3 DNA: TGCAGTGCTAGAGATGGTCTGCGGGATCGGTACAATGAGCAGTTCTTC.